The clone carrying this TCR beta chain showed up just a few times. Its antigen is currently unknown. The sample comes from a study of T cells in Graves' hyperthyroidism and ophthalmopathy. Across the whole study: Staff took peripheral blood when the initial diagnosis was made, before any treatment began.

Study-wide results and limits: Blood samples included most of the expanded thyroid clonotypes exceeding 0.001.

The TCR beta CDR3 regions underwent amplification using RNA transcripts as the source. TCR CDR3 underwent first-round RT-PCR with the HTBI primer set. TCRdb re-analysed the multiplex PCR reads in MiXCR, keeping a single row per CDR3 protein. The repertoire has about 510,000 distinct CDR3 sequences, 12% to 15% of them found once; the top ten carry approximately 14%. This CDR3 contains 16 residues. CDR1 SGHRS and CDR2 YFSETQ come from the germline V gene. With 7 bases clipped from V and 0 bases from J, the junction kept 10 bases outside the gene matches. This chain uses TRBV5-1 with TRBJ2-1; 7 positions match TRBD1. The sequenced material came from blood. The TCR was taken from a woman aged 40 to 49 with Graves' hyperthyroidism. The CDR3, as DNA: TGCGCCAGCCGAGCCGGACAGGAGAGCTCCTACAATGAGCAGTTCTTC. This codes for CASRAGQESSYNEQFF.